Listed below are T cell receptor beta chains from one sample, sequenced in a study of blood T cells in healthy people across ages. One entry per CDR3 protein results from TCRdb running MiXCR on the 5' RACE reads. The sample carries approximately 810,000 distinct CDR3 sequences, more than 25% recorded once. The sequenced sample consisted of blood. The receptor set was obtained from a woman aged 80 or over in good health. Each CDR3 is given with its conserved first and last residue. Fields, in order: D gene, clone size, V gene, CDR3 length, J gene, CDR3 DNA, CDR3 protein. D genes are given only for firm matches. Size values are once, few and many counts, or a class for expanded clones, and some rows have none.

d_gene: .; abundance: many; v_gene: TRBV7-9; len: 13; j_gene: TRBJ2-7; CDR3nt: TGTGCCAGCAGCTCAACGACAGGCGGCGAGCAGTACTTC; CDR3aa: CASSSTTGGEQYF
d_gene: .; abundance: .; v_gene: TRBV6-6; len: 14; j_gene: TRBJ2-5; CDR3nt: TGTGCCAGCAGTTACGCCCGGGGGACGGAGACCCAGTACTTC; CDR3aa: CASSYARGTETQYF
d_gene: .; abundance: .; v_gene: TRBV5-1; len: 11; j_gene: TRBJ2-1; CDR3nt: TGCGCCAGCAACAGAGACAATGAGCAGTTCTTC; CDR3aa: CASNRDNEQFF
d_gene: TRBD1; abundance: many; v_gene: TRBV12-3/TRBV12-4; len: 13; j_gene: TRBJ1-2; CDR3nt: TGTGCCAGCAGCCTCGACAGGGAAGAGGGCTACACCTTC; CDR3aa: CASSLDREEGYTF
d_gene: .; abundance: .; v_gene: TRBV20-1; len: 15; j_gene: TRBJ2-3; CDR3nt: TGCAGTGCTAGACTCCCGGGACACCCTTATGGGACGCAGTATTTT; CDR3aa: CSARLPGHPYGTQYF
d_gene: .; abundance: .; v_gene: TRBV27; len: 14; j_gene: TRBJ1-2; CDR3nt: TGTGCCAGCAGGACTAGGGACACTAACTATGGCTACACCTTC; CDR3aa: CASRTRDTNYGYTF
d_gene: TRBD2; abundance: .; v_gene: TRBV9; len: 18; j_gene: TRBJ2-1; CDR3nt: TGTGCCAGCAGCGCCCATCCGGGACTAGCGGGGGGGCTCAAGGAGCAGTTCTTC; CDR3aa: CASSAHPGLAGGLKEQFF
d_gene: .; abundance: many; v_gene: TRBV29-1; len: 14; j_gene: TRBJ1-2; CDR3nt: TGCAGCGTTAGTAGAACAGGGTCGACCTATGGCTACACCTTC; CDR3aa: CSVSRTGSTYGYTF
d_gene: .; abundance: many; v_gene: TRBV5-1; len: 13; j_gene: TRBJ2-1; CDR3nt: TGCGCCAGCAGCCTCCAACAGGGAAATGAGCAGTTCTTC; CDR3aa: CASSLQQGNEQFF
d_gene: TRBD2; abundance: many; v_gene: TRBV20-1; len: 18; j_gene: TRBJ2-7; CDR3nt: TGCAGTGCTAGAGATTACAGGGGCACTAGCGGGGGGACCTACGAGCAGTACTTC; CDR3aa: CSARDYRGTSGGTYEQYF
d_gene: TRBD2; abundance: .; v_gene: TRBV20-1; len: 14; j_gene: TRBJ2-1; CDR3nt: TGCAGTGCTAGAGGTCTAGCGGGAGGTTATGAGCAGTTCTTC; CDR3aa: CSARGLAGGYEQFF
d_gene: .; abundance: .; v_gene: TRBV10-3; len: 16; j_gene: TRBJ2-1; CDR3nt: TGTGCCATCAGTGAACTGGCGGACAACTCCTACAATGAGCAGTTCTTC; CDR3aa: CAISELADNSYNEQFF
d_gene: .; abundance: many; v_gene: TRBV20-1; len: 16; j_gene: TRBJ2-1; CDR3nt: TGCAGTGCTAGGGATCCGGACTTCGGCTCCTACAATGAGCAGTTCTTC; CDR3aa: CSARDPDFGSYNEQFF
d_gene: .; abundance: many; v_gene: TRBV20-1; len: 12; j_gene: TRBJ1-5; CDR3nt: TGCAGTGCTAGCGCCAGCAATCAGCCCCAGCATTTT; CDR3aa: CSASASNQPQHF
d_gene: .; abundance: few; v_gene: TRBV7-9; len: 15; j_gene: TRBJ1-6; CDR3nt: TGTGCCAGCAGCTTAGCTGCGGGCTATAATTCACCCCTCCACTTT; CDR3aa: CASSLAAGYNSPLHF
d_gene: .; abundance: few; v_gene: TRBV11-2; len: 16; j_gene: TRBJ1-1; CDR3nt: TGTGCCAGCAGCTTAGTTCAACACCTTCGGAACACTGAAGCTTTCTTT; CDR3aa: CASSLVQHLRNTEAFF
d_gene: TRBD2; abundance: .; v_gene: TRBV12-3/TRBV12-4; len: 16; j_gene: TRBJ2-3; CDR3nt: TGTGCCAGCAGCCAGCAGGGCGGGGGGAGCACAGATACGCAATATTTT; CDR3aa: CASSQQGGGSTDTQYF
d_gene: .; abundance: many; v_gene: TRBV7-9; len: 16; j_gene: TRBJ2-1; CDR3nt: TGTGCCAGCAGCCCGAAGGACCAATGGGGCTACAATGAGCAGTTCTTC; CDR3aa: CASSPKDQWGYNEQFF
d_gene: .; abundance: few; v_gene: TRBV2; len: 15; j_gene: TRBJ1-5; CDR3nt: TGTGCCAGCAGTGGGGGGGAGATGCTGAATCAGCCCCAGCATTTT; CDR3aa: CASSGGEMLNQPQHF
d_gene: TRBD1; abundance: few; v_gene: TRBV2; len: 16; j_gene: TRBJ1-5; CDR3nt: TGTGCCAGCAGTGATTGGACAGGGGGGAGCAATCAGCCCCAGCATTTT; CDR3aa: CASSDWTGGSNQPQHF
d_gene: TRBD1; abundance: many; v_gene: TRBV6-2/TRBV6-3; len: 15; j_gene: TRBJ2-7; CDR3nt: TGTGCCAGCAGTTACGGACAGGGGGCGAAATACGAGCAGTACTTC; CDR3aa: CASSYGQGAKYEQYF
d_gene: .; abundance: many; v_gene: TRBV20-1; len: 17; j_gene: TRBJ2-5; CDR3nt: TGCAGTGCTAGAGATCATCTTGTTGTGAGGGACCAAGAGACCCAGTACTTC; CDR3aa: CSARDHLVVRDQETQYF
d_gene: .; abundance: many; v_gene: TRBV12-3/TRBV12-4; len: 14; j_gene: TRBJ2-1; CDR3nt: TGTGCCAGCAGTTCAGGGGGGAACTACAATGAGCAGTTCTTC; CDR3aa: CASSSGGNYNEQFF
d_gene: .; abundance: .; v_gene: TRBV11-2; len: 15; j_gene: TRBJ2-2; CDR3nt: TGTGCCAGCAGCTTTTTCCCCGCGAACACCGGGGAGCGGTTTTTT; CDR3aa: CASSFFPANTGERFF
d_gene: TRBD1; abundance: many; v_gene: TRBV3-1; len: 15; j_gene: TRBJ2-1; CDR3nt: TGTGCCAGCAGCCAGATGGGACAGGGAGTAAATGAGCAGTTCTTC; CDR3aa: CASSQMGQGVNEQFF
d_gene: .; abundance: many; v_gene: TRBV20-1; len: 12; j_gene: TRBJ2-5; CDR3nt: TGCAGTGCTCGCCCGGGGGAGAGGACCCAGTACTTC; CDR3aa: CSARPGERTQYF
d_gene: TRBD2; abundance: many; v_gene: TRBV20-1; len: 13; j_gene: TRBJ2-5; CDR3nt: TGCAGTGCTAGAGATGGGGGGGGAGAGACCCAGTACTTC; CDR3aa: CSARDGGGETQYF
d_gene: TRBD2; abundance: .; v_gene: TRBV11-2; len: 14; j_gene: TRBJ2-1; CDR3nt: TGTGCCAGCAGCCCCATAGCGGGGGTGACCTATTCCTTCTTC; CDR3aa: CASSPIAGVTYSFF
d_gene: TRBD1; abundance: many; v_gene: TRBV6-2/TRBV6-3; len: 17; j_gene: TRBJ2-1; CDR3nt: TGTGCCAGCAGTTCAGATCTTCCGGGACAGGGAGGGCATGAGCAGTTCTTC; CDR3aa: CASSSDLPGQGGHEQFF
d_gene: .; abundance: .; v_gene: TRBV7-2; len: 16; j_gene: TRBJ2-2; CDR3nt: TGTGCCAGCAGCTTCATAGCCGGACGGGGGCCCGGGGAGCTGTTTTTT; CDR3aa: CASSFIAGRGPGELFF
d_gene: TRBD1; abundance: .; v_gene: TRBV5-1; len: 15; j_gene: TRBJ2-3; CDR3nt: TGCGCCAGCGGTACATCCGGGACAGGGATAGATACGCAGTATTTT; CDR3aa: CASGTSGTGIDTQYF
d_gene: .; abundance: .; v_gene: TRBV28; len: 13; j_gene: TRBJ1-6; CDR3nt: TGTGCCACGGCGGGACAACCCTTTTCACCCCTCCACTTT; CDR3aa: CATAGQPFSPLHF
d_gene: .; abundance: many; v_gene: TRBV20-1; len: 11; j_gene: TRBJ2-1; CDR3nt: TGCAGTGCTGGGACTCCTAATGAGCAGTTCTTC; CDR3aa: CSAGTPNEQFF
d_gene: .; abundance: .; v_gene: TRBV6-5; len: 17; j_gene: TRBJ2-1; CDR3nt: TGTGCCAGCAGTTACTTGAGGACGGGAAGCTCCTACAATGAGCAGTTCTTC; CDR3aa: CASSYLRTGSSYNEQFF
d_gene: TRBD2; abundance: many; v_gene: TRBV7-7; len: 18; j_gene: TRBJ2-2; CDR3nt: TGTGCTAGCAGCCCGACTAAGACTAGCTTTACGAACACCGGGGAGCTGTTTTTT; CDR3aa: CASSPTKTSFTNTGELFF
d_gene: .; abundance: many; v_gene: TRBV6-2/TRBV6-3; len: 18; j_gene: TRBJ2-1; CDR3nt: TGTGCCAGCAGTTACTCTTCTTTCGGGCGGGGCCTTGTTAATGAGCAGTTCTTC; CDR3aa: CASSYSSFGRGLVNEQFF
d_gene: .; abundance: .; v_gene: TRBV7-9; len: 18; j_gene: TRBJ2-6; CDR3nt: TGTGCCAGCAGCTTGGCTGCCCGGGGGAACTCTGGGGCCAACGTCCTGACTTTC; CDR3aa: CASSLAARGNSGANVLTF
d_gene: .; abundance: many; v_gene: TRBV25-1; len: 14; j_gene: TRBJ1-2; CDR3nt: TGTGCCAGCAGTGAATTAGGGGTCGGTATAGGCTACACCTTC; CDR3aa: CASSELGVGIGYTF
d_gene: .; abundance: .; v_gene: TRBV11-2; len: 14; j_gene: TRBJ2-1; CDR3nt: TGTGCCAGCAGCTGGGGGGGCGCGGGGCCGCGGAGGTTCTTC; CDR3aa: CASSWGGAGPRRFF
d_gene: TRBD1; abundance: few; v_gene: TRBV20-1; len: 13; j_gene: TRBJ1-5; CDR3nt: TGCAGTGCCGGCAGGGGGCCTGTTCAGCCCCAGCATTTT; CDR3aa: CSAGRGPVQPQHF
d_gene: TRBD2; abundance: many; v_gene: TRBV6-5; len: 17; j_gene: TRBJ2-5; CDR3nt: TGTGCCAGCAGTTACTCTCGGGGCGGGGGGCCGGCGGGGACCCAGTACTTC; CDR3aa: CASSYSRGGGPAGTQYF
d_gene: TRBD2; abundance: .; v_gene: TRBV29-1; len: 14; j_gene: TRBJ2-3; CDR3nt: TGCAGCGTTACTAGCGGGGGCCCAGCAGATACGCAGTATTTT; CDR3aa: CSVTSGGPADTQYF
d_gene: TRBD2; abundance: .; v_gene: TRBV12-3/TRBV12-4; len: 13; j_gene: TRBJ2-7; CDR3nt: TGTGCCAGCAGCCGGGGGGACGTCCACGAGCAGTACTTC; CDR3aa: CASSRGDVHEQYF
d_gene: TRBD1; abundance: .; v_gene: TRBV7-2; len: 16; j_gene: TRBJ2-2; CDR3nt: TGTGCCAGCAGCTCGCGACAGGGGTCGAACACCGGGGAGCTGTTTTTT; CDR3aa: CASSSRQGSNTGELFF
d_gene: .; abundance: .; v_gene: TRBV3-1; len: 12; j_gene: TRBJ1-1; CDR3nt: TGTGCCAGCAGCCAAACAGGGACTGAAGCTTTCTTT; CDR3aa: CASSQTGTEAFF
d_gene: .; abundance: many; v_gene: TRBV28; len: 13; j_gene: TRBJ1-2; CDR3nt: TGTGCCAGCAGTTCCAGGGTGGTCTATGGCTACACCTTC; CDR3aa: CASSSRVVYGYTF
d_gene: .; abundance: few; v_gene: TRBV6-5; len: 13; j_gene: TRBJ1-2; CDR3nt: TGTGCCAGCAGTTACAAACGTCTCTATGGCTACACCTTC; CDR3aa: CASSYKRLYGYTF
d_gene: .; abundance: .; v_gene: TRBV7-8; len: 14; j_gene: TRBJ2-5; CDR3nt: TGTGCCAGCAGCTTCCGGACAGAGGGAGAGACCCAGTACTTC; CDR3aa: CASSFRTEGETQYF
d_gene: .; abundance: many; v_gene: TRBV29-1; len: 11; j_gene: TRBJ1-2; CDR3nt: TGCAGCGTCATTCACAGGGACGGCTACACCTTC; CDR3aa: CSVIHRDGYTF
d_gene: .; abundance: many; v_gene: TRBV11-2; len: 15; j_gene: TRBJ2-5; CDR3nt: TGTGCCAGCAGCTTACTGGGGGCAGGGCAAGAGACCCAGTACTTC; CDR3aa: CASSLLGAGQETQYF
d_gene: .; abundance: many; v_gene: TRBV24-1; len: 14; j_gene: TRBJ2-3; CDR3nt: TGTGCCACCAGTGGGATCGGCCACACAGATACGCAGTATTTT; CDR3aa: CATSGIGHTDTQYF
d_gene: .; abundance: many; v_gene: TRBV7-9; len: 18; j_gene: TRBJ2-6; CDR3nt: TGTGCCAGCAGCGACCCGGGCCAAAACGACTCTGGGGCCAACGTCCTGACTTTC; CDR3aa: CASSDPGQNDSGANVLTF
d_gene: TRBD1; abundance: .; v_gene: TRBV5-1; len: 15; j_gene: TRBJ2-7; CDR3nt: TGCGCCAGCAGCATCGGGACAGGGAGCTTGGGCGAGCAGTACTTC; CDR3aa: CASSIGTGSLGEQYF
d_gene: .; abundance: .; v_gene: TRBV2; len: 16; j_gene: TRBJ1-5; CDR3nt: TGTGCCAGCAGTGAAGCGCGCCCACGAGCCAATCAGCCCCAGCATTTT; CDR3aa: CASSEARPRANQPQHF